What follows describes a single T cell receptor beta chain. Its antigen remains undetermined. No much larger clone exists at a distance of one base, and base qualities are not known. The sample comes from a study of blood T cell repertoires in COVID-19 (dated by TCRdb to about 2020). For the study in its entirety: The collaborator samples originated in the United States, Italy and Spain and spanned the acute and convalescent phases of COVID-19. The prospective study material was composed of cDNA or gDNA derived from T cells, B-cell-depleted T cells, or PBMCs. The dataset comprised deeply sampled blood TCRbeta repertoires from subjects exposed to, actively infected with, or recovered from COVID-19. The repertoires were released in a freely available public database meant as a resource for research on the immune response to SARS-CoV-2. The samples were drawn from the first 160 participants of the ongoing ImmuneRACE study and from 1,254 subjects provided by 6 global collaborators. Sample metadata almost always included a de-identified subject ID, COVID-19 status, age in years and sex. HLA class I and class II types, where available, came from metadata supplied by the sample provider rather than from assay-based typing.

TCRbeta CDR3 regions were amplified from genomic DNA by means of the immunoSEQ Assay, a bias-controlled multiplex PCR. The published analysis was carried out like this. Nucleated cell counts per sample were estimated from amplification of reference gene primers within the assay. To quantify the absolute abundance of each unique TCRbeta CDR3 rearrangement, sequence reads were collapsed and filtered. Productive Simpson clonality was computed per sample as the square root of Simpson's diversity index over productive rearrangements. Held by TCRdb, this immuneACCESS table contains in-frame sequences only and omits some clones. Under half of the omission traces to an unresolved V gene where checked; the cause of the rest is unknown. V, J and clone size reflect that table, while D and trimming were determined from the DNA. Within this sample are about 260,000 clones, with 85% to 90% of them counted one time only. The top ten clonotypes cover roughly 4% of the sample.

Reading the germline V gene gives CDR1 MGHRA and CDR2 YSYEKL. Relative to germline, V is missing 4 bases and J is missing 4 bases, with 7 bases of the junction outside any gene match. Measured from the cysteine to the phenylalanine, the CDR3 is 16 residues long. Only CDR3 DNA is held: 48 bases, read in frame from base 1. Participants in the prospective study were aged about 18 to 95 years, lived in over 20 United States geographic areas, and enrolled through a virtual design. In the prospective study, cohorts were assigned on the basis of participant-reported clinical history obtained from a screening survey and a study questionnaire. In the prospective study, mobile phlebotomists collected whole blood, serum and a nasopharyngeal or oropharyngeal swab from each participant. Prospective study participants could optionally give additional blood draws and questionnaires over an approximately two-month period. Before DNA extraction, blood samples from the prospective study were shipped at room temperature or frozen.

The paper's findings and limits, for the study overall: The quantity of clinical and demographic metadata differed by source and by participant and was supplied without curation.

The chain is assembled from TRBV4-1 and TRBJ2-1; 10 junctional bases match TRBD2. The sequenced sample consisted of PBMCs or T cells enriched from blood (not recorded which). The TCR was taken from a woman aged 30 to 39 with acute COVID-19. CDR3 protein: CASSRPRTSGYNEQFF. The nucleotides read TGCGCCAGCAGCCGCCCCAGGACTAGCGGATACAATGAGCAGTTCTTC.